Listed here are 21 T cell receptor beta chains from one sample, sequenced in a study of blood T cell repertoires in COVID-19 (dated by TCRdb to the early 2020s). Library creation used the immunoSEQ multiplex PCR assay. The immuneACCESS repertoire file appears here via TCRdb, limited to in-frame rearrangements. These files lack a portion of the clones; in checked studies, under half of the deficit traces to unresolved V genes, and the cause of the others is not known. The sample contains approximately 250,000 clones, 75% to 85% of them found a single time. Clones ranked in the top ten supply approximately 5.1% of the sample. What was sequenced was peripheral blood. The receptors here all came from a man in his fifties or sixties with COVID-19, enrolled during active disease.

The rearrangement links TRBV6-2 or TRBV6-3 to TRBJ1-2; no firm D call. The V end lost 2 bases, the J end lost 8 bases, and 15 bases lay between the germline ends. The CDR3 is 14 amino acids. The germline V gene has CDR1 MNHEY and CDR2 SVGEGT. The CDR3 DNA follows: TGTGCCAGCAGTTACGCGGCACGGGTTTACGGCTACACCTTC. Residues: CASSYAARVYGYTF.

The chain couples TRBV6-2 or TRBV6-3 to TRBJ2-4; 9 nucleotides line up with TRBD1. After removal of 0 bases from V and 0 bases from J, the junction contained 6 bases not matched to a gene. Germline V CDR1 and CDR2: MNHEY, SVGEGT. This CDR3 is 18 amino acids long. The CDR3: CASSYSGTGILAKNIQYF. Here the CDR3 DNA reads TGTGCCAGCAGTTACTCCGGGACAGGGATCTTAGCCAAAAACATTCAGTACTTC.

The CDR3 DNA sequence: TGTGCCATCAGTGGGACAGATAGCAATCAGCCCCAGCATTTT. It yields the protein CAISGTDSNQPQHF. The gene calls are TRBV10-3 and TRBJ1-5; D possibly corresponds to TRBD1 (6 bases). The CDR3 is 14 amino acids. Trimming took 4 bases from V and 0 from J, leaving 7 bases between them. Germline V lookup: CDR1 ENHRY, CDR2 SYGVKD.

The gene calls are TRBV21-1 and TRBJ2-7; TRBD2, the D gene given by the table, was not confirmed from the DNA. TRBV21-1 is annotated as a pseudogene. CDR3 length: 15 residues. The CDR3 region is CASSYPLDWRNEQYF. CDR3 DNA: TGTGCCAGCAGTTACCCTCTGGACTGGAGGAACGAGCAGTACTTC.

Written as DNA, the CDR3 is TGTGCCAGCAGTCGTCGAGGTCGTTCTGAAGCTTTCTTT. Protein: CASSRRGRSEAFF. J is TRBJ1-1 and V is TRBV11-1; D is undetermined. Germline CDR1 is SGHAT and CDR2 is FQDESV (reference sequence). Trimming stripped 6 bases from V and 6 bases from J, with 14 bases between. The CDR3 extends over 13 amino acids. The full variable domain, in which reference TRBV11-1 and TRBJ1-1 provide the parts outside the CDR3, is EAEVAQSPRYKITEKSQAVAFWCDPISGHATLYWYRQILGQGPELLVQFQDESVVDDSQLPKDRFSAERLKGVDSTLKIQPAELGDSAMYLCASSRRGRSEAFFGQGTRLTVV.

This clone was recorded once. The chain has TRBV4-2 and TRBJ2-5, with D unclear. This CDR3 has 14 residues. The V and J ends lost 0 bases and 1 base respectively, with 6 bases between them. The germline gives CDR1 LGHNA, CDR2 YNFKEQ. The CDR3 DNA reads TGTGCCAGCAGCCAAGAAAACTTCCAAGAGACCCAGTACTTC. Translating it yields CASSQENFQETQYF.

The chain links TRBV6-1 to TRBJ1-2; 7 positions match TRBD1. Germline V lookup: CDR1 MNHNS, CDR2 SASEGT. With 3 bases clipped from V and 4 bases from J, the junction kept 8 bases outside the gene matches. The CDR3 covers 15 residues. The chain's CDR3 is CASSDGTEESYGYTF. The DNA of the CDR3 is TGTGCCAGCAGTGACGGGACAGAAGAAAGCTATGGCTACACCTTC.

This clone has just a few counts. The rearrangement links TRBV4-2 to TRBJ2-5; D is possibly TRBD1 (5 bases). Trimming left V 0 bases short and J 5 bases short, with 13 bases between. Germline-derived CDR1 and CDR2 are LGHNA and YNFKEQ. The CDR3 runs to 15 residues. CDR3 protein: CASSQDQQDPETQYF. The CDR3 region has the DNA TGTGCCAGCAGCCAAGATCAACAGGATCCGGAGACCCAGTACTTC.

The CDR3 loop reads CASSQDTADYNEQFF. Written as DNA, the CDR3 is TGCGCCAGCAGCCAAGATACGGCGGATTACAATGAGCAGTTCTTC. This chain uses TRBV4-1 with TRBJ2-1, with D unclear. This CDR3 comprises 15 residues. The germline V gene has CDR1 MGHRA and CDR2 YSYEKL. Trimming stripped 0 bases from V and 4 bases from J, with 10 bases between.

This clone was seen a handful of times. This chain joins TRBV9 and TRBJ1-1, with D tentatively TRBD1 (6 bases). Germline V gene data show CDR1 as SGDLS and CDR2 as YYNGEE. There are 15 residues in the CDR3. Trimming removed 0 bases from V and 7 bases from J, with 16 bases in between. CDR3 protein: CASSVGRGGIVEAFF. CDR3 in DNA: TGTGCCAGCAGCGTAGGGAGGGGGGGTATCGTTGAAGCTTTCTTT.

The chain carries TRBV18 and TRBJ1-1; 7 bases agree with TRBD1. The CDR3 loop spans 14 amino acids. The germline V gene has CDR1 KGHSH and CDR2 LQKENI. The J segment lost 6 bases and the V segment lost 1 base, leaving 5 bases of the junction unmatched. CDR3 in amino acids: CASSPRQGSAEAFF. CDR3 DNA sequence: TGTGCCAGCTCACCACGACAGGGCAGTGCTGAAGCTTTCTTT. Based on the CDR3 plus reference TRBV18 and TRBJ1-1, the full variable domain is NAGVMQNPRHLVRRRGQEARLRCSPMKGHSHVYWYRQLPEEGLKFMVYLQKENIIDESGMPKERFSAEFPKEGPSILRIQQVVRGDSAAYFCASSPRQGSAEAFFGQGTRLTVV.

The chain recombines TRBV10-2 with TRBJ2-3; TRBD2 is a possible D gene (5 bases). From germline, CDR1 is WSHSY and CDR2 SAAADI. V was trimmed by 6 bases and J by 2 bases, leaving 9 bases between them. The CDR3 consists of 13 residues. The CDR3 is CASSRGLTDTQYF. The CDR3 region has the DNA TGCGCCAGCAGCAGAGGACTCACAGATACGCAGTATTTT.

DNA of the CDR3: TGTGCCAGCTCACAAGGGACAGGGGCAACGAACACTGAAGCTTTCTTT. Its protein product is CASSQGTGATNTEAFF. This chain uses TRBV18 with TRBJ1-1; 10 bases are shared with TRBD1. Germline CDR1 is KGHSH and CDR2 is LQKENI. The CDR3 is 16 residues long. J lost 1 base, V lost 4 bases, and 6 bases had no gene match. Based on the CDR3 plus reference TRBV18 and TRBJ1-1, the full variable domain is NAGVMQNPRHLVRRRGQEARLRCSPMKGHSHVYWYRQLPEEGLKFMVYLQKENIIDESGMPKERFSAEFPKEGPSILRIQQVVRGDSAAYFCASSQGTGATNTEAFFGQGTRLTVV.

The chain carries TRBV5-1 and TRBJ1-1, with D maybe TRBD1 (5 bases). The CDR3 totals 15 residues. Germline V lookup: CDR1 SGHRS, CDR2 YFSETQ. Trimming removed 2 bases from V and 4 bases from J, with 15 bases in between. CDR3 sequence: CASSLSGGRVTEAFF. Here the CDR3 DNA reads TGCGCCAGCAGCTTATCCGGGGGTCGGGTCACTGAAGCTTTCTTT.

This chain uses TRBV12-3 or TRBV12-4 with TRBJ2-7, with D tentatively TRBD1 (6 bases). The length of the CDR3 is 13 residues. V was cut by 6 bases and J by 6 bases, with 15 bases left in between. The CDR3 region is CASRTGTLGEQYF. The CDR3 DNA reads TGTGCCAGCAGGACCGGGACACTGGGCGAGCAGTACTTC.

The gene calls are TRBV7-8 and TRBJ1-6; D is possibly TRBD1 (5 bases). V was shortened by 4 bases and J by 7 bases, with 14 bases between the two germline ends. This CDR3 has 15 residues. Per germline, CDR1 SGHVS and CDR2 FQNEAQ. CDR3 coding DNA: TGTGCCAGCAGCTCCGAAGGGGCTGGAAATTCACCCCTCCACTTT. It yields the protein CASSSEGAGNSPLHF.

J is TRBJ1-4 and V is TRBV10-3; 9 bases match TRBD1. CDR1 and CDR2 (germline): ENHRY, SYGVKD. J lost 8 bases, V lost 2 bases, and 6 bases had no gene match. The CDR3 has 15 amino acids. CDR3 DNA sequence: TGTGCCATCAGTGAGACGGACAGGGGAGGGGAAAAACTGTTTTTT. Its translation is CAISETDRGGEKLFF.

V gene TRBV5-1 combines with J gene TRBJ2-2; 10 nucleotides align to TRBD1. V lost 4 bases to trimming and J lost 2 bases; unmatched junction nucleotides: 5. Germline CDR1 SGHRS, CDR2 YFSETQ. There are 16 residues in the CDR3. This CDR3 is CASSIRTGGNTGELFF. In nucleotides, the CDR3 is TGCGCCAGCAGCATAAGGACAGGGGGAAACACCGGGGAGCTGTTTTTT.

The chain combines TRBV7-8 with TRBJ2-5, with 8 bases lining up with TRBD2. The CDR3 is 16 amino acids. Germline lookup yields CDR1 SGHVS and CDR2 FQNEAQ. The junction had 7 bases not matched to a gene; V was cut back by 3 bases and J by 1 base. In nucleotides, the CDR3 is TGTGCCAGCAGCTTGGACTTAGCGGGGCTCCAAGAGACCCAGTACTTC. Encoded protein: CASSLDLAGLQETQYF. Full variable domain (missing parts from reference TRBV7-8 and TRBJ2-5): GAGVSQSPRYKVAKRGQDVALRCDPISGHVSLFWYQQALGQGPEFLTYFQNEAQLDKSGLPSDRFFAERPEGSVSTLKIQRTQQEDSAVYLCASSLDLAGLQETQYFGPGTRLLVL.

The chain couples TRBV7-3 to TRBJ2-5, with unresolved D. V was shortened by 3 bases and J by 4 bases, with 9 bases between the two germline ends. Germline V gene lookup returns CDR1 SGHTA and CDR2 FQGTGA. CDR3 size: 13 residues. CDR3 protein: CASSFRSGETQYF. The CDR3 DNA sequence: TGTGCCAGCAGCTTTCGATCGGGAGAGACCCAGTACTTC.

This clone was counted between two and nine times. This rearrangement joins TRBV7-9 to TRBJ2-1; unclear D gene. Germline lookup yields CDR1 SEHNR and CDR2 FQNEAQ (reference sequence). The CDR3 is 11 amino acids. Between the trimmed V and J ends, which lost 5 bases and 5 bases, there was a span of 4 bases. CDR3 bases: TGTGCCAGCAGCCTCGACAATGAGCAGTTCTTC. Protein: CASSLDNEQFF.